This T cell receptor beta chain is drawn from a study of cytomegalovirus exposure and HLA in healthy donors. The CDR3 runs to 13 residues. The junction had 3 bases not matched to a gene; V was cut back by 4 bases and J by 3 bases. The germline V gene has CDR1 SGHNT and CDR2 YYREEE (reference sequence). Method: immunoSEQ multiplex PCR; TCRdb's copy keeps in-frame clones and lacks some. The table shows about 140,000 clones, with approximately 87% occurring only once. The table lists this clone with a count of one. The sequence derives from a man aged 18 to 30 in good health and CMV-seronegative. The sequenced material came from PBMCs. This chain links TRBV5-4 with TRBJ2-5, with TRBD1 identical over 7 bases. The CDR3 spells CASSRTGEETQYF. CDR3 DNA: TGTGCCAGCAGCCGTACAGGGGAAGAGACCCAGTACTTC.